Presented here are 29 T cell receptor beta chains from one specimen sequenced in a study of CD8 T cells in Susac syndrome. Roughly 0.45 to 1 ug RNA was reverse transcribed with random hexamers. TCRdb analysed the immunoSEQ multiplex PCR reads with MiXCR anew, one entry per CDR3 protein. Of approximately 190,000 distinct CDR3 sequences in the sample, 80% to 95% were seen once. The sample comprised CD4+ T cells from PBMCs. These receptors all come from a human donor in good health.

The chain combines TRBV7-9 with TRBJ1-6; D is unclear. Looked up from germline, CDR1 is SEHNR and CDR2 is FQNEAQ (reference sequence). The CDR3 covers 13 residues. Trimming cost V 1 base and J 11 bases, with 9 bases left between them. The CDR3 protein is CASSLGAVPPLHF. The CDR3 nucleotides read TGTGCCAGCAGCTTAGGGGCAGTGCCACCCCTCCACTTT. Full variable domain (rest looked up from reference TRBV7-9 and TRBJ1-6): DTGVSQNPRHKITKRGQNVTFRCDPISEHNRLYWYRQTLGQGPEFLTYFQNEAQLEKSRLLSDRFSAERPKGSFSTLEIQRTEQGDSAMYLCASSLGAVPPLHFGNGTRLTVT.

This sequence joins TRBV11-2 and TRBJ2-7, with a weak D call TRBD1 (5 bases). Germline CDR1 and CDR2: SGHAT and FQNNGV. The CDR3 covers 12 residues. Trimming removed 8 bases at V and 3 bases at J, with 11 bases between. CDR3 loop: CASAAGYYEQYV. The CDR3 DNA reads TGTGCCAGCGCGGCAGGGTACTACGAGCAGTACGTC.

The chain combines TRBV3-1 with TRBJ2-7; D remains ambiguous. Germline CDR1 and CDR2: LGHDT and YNNKEL (reference sequence). The CDR3 runs to 12 residues. Trimming shortened V by 1 base and J by 7 bases, and 8 bases separated the two germline ends. The CDR3: CASSQVPQEQYF. In nucleotides, the CDR3 is TGTGCCAGCAGCCAAGTCCCTCAGGAGCAGTACTTC.

The chain joins TRBV28 to TRBJ2-1, with 11 nucleotides matching TRBD1. The V and J ends lost 1 base and 9 bases, in that order; junction bases with no gene match: 11. CDR3 length: 17 amino acids. Germline values: CDR1 MDHEN, CDR2 SYDVKM. The CDR3 is CASSLYTPGQGVGEQFF. CDR3 nucleotide sequence: TGTGCCAGCAGTTTATACACCCCGGGACAGGGGGTAGGTGAGCAGTTCTTC. Combining the CDR3 with reference TRBV28 and TRBJ2-1 gives the whole variable domain DVKVTQSSRYLVKRTGEKVFLECVQDMDHENMFWYRQDPGLGLRLIYFSYDVKMKEKGDIPEGYSVSREKKERFSLILESASTNQTSMYLCASSLYTPGQGVGEQFFGPGTRLTVL.

The chain recombines TRBV18 with TRBJ1-2; a weak D match, TRBD1 (6 bases). Germline V gives CDR1 KGHSH, CDR2 LQKENI. Trimming took 3 bases from V and 4 from J, leaving 15 bases between them. The CDR3 sequence is 15 residues long. The CDR3 DNA is TGTGCCAGCTCACCCAAGACAGGAGTTCTCTATGGCTACACCTTC. It specifies CASSPKTGVLYGYTF. Combining the CDR3 with reference TRBV18 and TRBJ1-2 gives the whole variable domain NAGVMQNPRHLVRRRGQEARLRCSPMKGHSHVYWYRQLPEEGLKFMVYLQKENIIDESGMPKERFSAEFPKEGPSILRIQQVVRGDSAAYFCASSPKTGVLYGYTFGSGTRLTVV.

This clonotype was detected only once. The chain recombines TRBV20-1 with TRBJ1-4; D may be TRBD1 (6 bases). Trimming left V 6 bases short and J 7 bases short, with 21 bases between. CDR3 length equals 15 residues. CDR1 is DFQATT and CDR2 is SNEGSKA in the germline V gene (reference sequence). The CDR3, as DNA: TGCAGTGCAATCGACAGGTCGTCCAGTCGTGAAAAACTGTTTTTT. It encodes CSAIDRSSSREKLFF.

The chain carries TRBV3-1 and TRBJ2-1, with 9 bases matching TRBD2. With 2 bases clipped from V and 7 bases from J, the junction kept 0 bases outside the gene matches. The CDR3 loop spans 13 amino acids. Germline V gives CDR1 LGHDT, CDR2 YNNKEL (reference sequence). In DNA form, the CDR3 reads TGTGCCAGCAGCCAACTAGCGGGGAATGAGCAGTTCTTC. This encodes CASSQLAGNEQFF.

The chain couples TRBV13 to TRBJ2-2, with 10 bases matching TRBD1. This CDR3 contains 18 residues. Germline V lookup: CDR1 PRHDT, CDR2 FYEKMQ (reference sequence). V lost 5 bases to trimming and J lost 2 bases; unmatched junction nucleotides: 11. CDR3 in amino acids: CASSPRGTGAPNTGELFF. The CDR3 DNA is TGTGCCAGCAGCCCACGCGGGACAGGGGCCCCTAACACCGGGGAGCTGTTTTTT.

The chain combines TRBV4-3 with TRBJ2-5; the D gene is possibly TRBD2 (6 bases). Germline-derived CDR1 and CDR2 are LGHNA and YSLEER. This CDR3 has 14 residues. Deletions cut 1 base from V and 3 bases from J, with 9 bases between. The CDR3 loop reads CASSQGLVEETQYF. As DNA, the CDR3 is TGCGCCAGCAGCCAAGGACTAGTGGAAGAGACCCAGTACTTC.

This rearrangement joins TRBV29-1 to TRBJ2-2, with D perhaps TRBD2 (6 bases). Trimming took 6 bases from V and 1 from J, leaving 9 bases between them. The CDR3 spans 13 residues. Germline CDR1 and CDR2: SQVTM and ANQGSEA. Written as DNA, the CDR3 is TGCAGCGTCGGGAGAGGGAACACCGGGGAGCTGTTTTTT. Amino acids: CSVGRGNTGELFF.

This clonotype has just one count. The J gene is TRBJ2-1, the V gene TRBV7-2, with TRBD2 matching 9 bases. The CDR3 length is 14 residues. V shed 3 bases and J 6 bases; nucleotides not matched to a gene: 3. The germline gives CDR1 SGHTA, CDR2 FQGNSA. The CDR3 reads CASSFMRGGNEQFF. In DNA, the CDR3 is TGTGCCAGCAGCTTCATGCGGGGGGGCAATGAGCAGTTCTTC.

The V gene is TRBV5-4, the J gene TRBJ2-3, with 7 bases matching TRBD2. There are 13 residues in the CDR3. Germline V gives CDR1 SGHNT, CDR2 YYREEE (reference sequence). With V trimmed by 4 bases and J by 1 base, 0 bases remained unmatched. For the CDR3, the DNA is TGTGCCAGCAGCGCGGGGGGCACAGATACGCAGTATTTT. The encoded protein is CASSAGGTDTQYF.

The chain is built from TRBV3-1 and TRBJ2-6, with TRBD1 matching 7 bases. V shed 4 bases, J shed 3 bases, and the junction held 6 bases outside the gene matches. The CDR3 extends over 16 amino acids. Germline V lookup: CDR1 LGHDT, CDR2 YNNKEL (reference sequence). The CDR3 DNA reads as TGTGCCAGCAGCCGACACAGGGGCTTTGGGGCCAACGTCCTGACTTTC. As protein: CASSRHRGFGANVLTF.

The chain links TRBV5-1 to TRBJ1-4, with D uncertain. The CDR3 consists of 14 residues. Trimming took off 7 bases at V and 4 bases at J, with 14 bases between the two ends. In germline, CDR1 is SGHRS, CDR2 YFSETQ. The CDR3 sequence is CASRPGGLNEKLFF. CDR3 coding DNA: TGCGCCAGCCGACCCGGAGGGCTTAATGAAAAACTGTTTTTT.

This chain joins TRBV7-2 and TRBJ2-3; TRBD2 matches at 12 bases. This CDR3 is 16 amino acids long. V was pared by 2 bases and J by 6 bases, with 6 bases of the junction left unmatched. Germline-derived CDR1 and CDR2 are SGHTA and FQGNSA. CDR3 bases: TGTGCCAGCAGCTTAAGTGCTAGCGGGGGGGCCGATACGCAGTATTTT. Protein sequence: CASSLSASGGADTQYF.

V usage is TRBV28 and J usage is TRBJ2-7; tentative D call: TRBD1 (5 bases). The V gene lost 5 bases and the J gene lost 6 bases, with 20 bases spanning the gap. The germline CDR1 and CDR2 sequences are MDHEN and SYDVKM. CDR3 length: 15 residues. CDR3 coding DNA: TGTGCCAGCAGTCCATCTAGACAGCACCCGAGCGAGCAGTACGTC. It specifies CASSPSRQHPSEQYV.

The chain has TRBV28 and TRBJ1-4; D ambiguous. V lost 2 bases, J lost 8 bases, and 9 bases lay in between. CDR3 length: 13 residues. Germline V gene data show CDR1 as MDHEN and CDR2 as SYDVKM. In DNA form, the CDR3 reads TGTGCCAGCAGTTTACTGGGTCTCGAAAAACTGTTTTTT. Protein product: CASSLLGLEKLFF.

J is TRBJ1-4 and V is TRBV4-3; 9 bases fit TRBD1. This CDR3 region has 15 residues. Trimming took 2 bases from V and 8 from J; bases not matched to a gene: 6. CDR1 is LGHNA, CDR2 YSLEER, per germline. The CDR3 here is CASSQQQGAWEKLFF. The CDR3, as DNA: TGCGCCAGCAGCCAACAACAGGGGGCCTGGGAAAAACTGTTTTTT.

The rearrangement joins TRBV3-1 to TRBJ2-5; D is perhaps TRBD2 (6 bases). The CDR3 is 15 amino acids. Germline lookup yields CDR1 LGHDT and CDR2 YNNKEL (reference sequence). Trimming shortened V by 3 bases and J by 5 bases, and 16 bases separated the two germline ends. In nucleotides, the CDR3 is TGTGCCAGCAGCCAGGGTCCCTCCGGGGGTGAGACCCAGTACTTC. Protein: CASSQGPSGGETQYF.

V usage is TRBV2 and J usage is TRBJ2-6; TRBD1 or TRBD2 may be the D gene (5 bases each). The germline V gene encodes CDR1 SNHLY and CDR2 FYNNEI. Trimming took 10 bases from V and 0 from J, leaving 16 bases between them. CDR3 size: 16 residues. CDR3 amino acids: CATLRDGNSGANVLTF. The CDR3 DNA reads TGTGCCACCCTTCGGGACGGAAACTCTGGGGCCAACGTCCTGACTTTC. Looking up the rest from reference TRBV2 and TRBJ2-6 gives the full variable domain: EPEVTQTPSHQVTQMGQEVILRCVPISNHLYFYWYRQILGQKVEFLVSFYNNEISEKSEIFDDQFSVERPDGSNFTLKIRSTKLEDSAMYFCATLRDGNSGANVLTFGAGSRLTVL.

The V call is TRBV27, the J call TRBJ1-1; D gene ambiguous. V was shortened by 6 bases and J by 1 base, with 18 bases between the two germline ends. The germline gives CDR1 MNHEY, CDR2 SMNVEV (reference sequence). The CDR3 spans 16 residues. The CDR3 DNA is TGTGCCAGCAGCTCTATGAAGGCCTCGGGGAACACTGAAGCTTTCTTT. Protein sequence: CASSSMKASGNTEAFF.

The V call is TRBV7-9, the J call TRBJ2-4; a weak D match, TRBD2 (6 bases). The CDR3 consists of 15 residues. V was trimmed by 1 base and J by 8 bases, leaving 15 bases between them. Germline V CDR1 and CDR2: SEHNR, FQNEAQ (reference sequence). The CDR3 loop is CASSLESLWGDIQYF. In DNA, the CDR3 is TGTGCCAGCAGCTTAGAATCTCTCTGGGGGGACATTCAGTACTTC.

The CDR3 region is CATSRDIFREGDQPQHF. The CDR3 DNA reads as TGTGCCACCAGCAGAGATATCTTCAGGGAAGGGGATCAGCCCCAGCATTTT. This chain uses TRBV15 with TRBJ1-5; weak D call: TRBD1 (5 bases). V was clipped by 0 bases and J by 5 bases, with 17 bases between them. Looked up from germline, CDR1 is LNHNV and CDR2 is YYDKDF (reference sequence). This CDR3 region has 17 residues.

The chain has TRBV7-2 and TRBJ2-3, with 8 bases identical to TRBD2. The CDR3 totals 15 residues. V was clipped by 4 bases and J by 1 base; unmatched bases: 4. Germline CDR1 reads SGHTA; CDR2 reads FQGNSA. CDR3 nucleotide sequence: TGTGCCAGCAGCTATAGCGGGAAGGGCACAGATACGCAGTATTTT. Translating gives CASSYSGKGTDTQYF.

The chain has TRBV29-1 and TRBJ2-2; 10 nucleotides match TRBD2. CDR3 length equals 14 residues. The trim removed 5 bases at V and 7 bases at J, leaving 7 bases unmatched. Germline loops: CDR1 SQVTM, CDR2 ANQGSEA. In nucleotides, the CDR3 is TGCAGCGTTAAGCGGGGGGGAATCGTCGGGGAGCTGTTTTTT. Protein sequence: CSVKRGGIVGELFF.

The chain employs TRBV14 and TRBJ1-1; maybe TRBD1 (5 bases). The germline V gene has CDR1 SGHDN and CDR2 FVKESK. The ends were cut back, 0 bases at V and 6 bases at J, with 8 bases in the middle. The CDR3 runs to 13 residues. In DNA, the CDR3 is TGTGCCAGCAGCCAAGACCGGGGCGCTGAAGCTTTCTTT. It encodes CASSQDRGAEAFF.

The rearrangement joins TRBV14 to TRBJ1-2; a weak D match, TRBD1 (6 bases). From germline, CDR1 is SGHDN and CDR2 FVKESK. Trimming took off 1 base at V and 8 bases at J, with 17 bases between the two ends. The CDR3 is 15 residues long. CDR3 sequence: CASSQVIRGVRGYTF. In nucleotides, the CDR3 is TGTGCCAGCAGCCAAGTAATCAGGGGCGTGAGAGGCTACACCTTC.

J is TRBJ2-3 and V is TRBV5-1; a possible D gene is TRBD1 (5 bases). From germline, CDR1 is SGHRS and CDR2 YFSETQ. This CDR3 has 14 residues. Trimming removed 0 bases from V and 5 bases from J, with 10 bases in between. The CDR3 loop is CASSLGQGRDTQYF. The CDR3 DNA reads TGCGCCAGCAGCTTGGGGCAGGGTCGAGATACGCAGTATTTT.

This sequence joins TRBV7-6 and TRBJ2-6; possible D gene TRBD1, 8 bases. The germline gives CDR1 SGHVS, CDR2 FNYEAQ. The CDR3 extends over 18 amino acids. Trimming cost V 3 bases and J 0 bases, with 15 bases left between them. The CDR3 nucleotides read TGTGCCAGCAGCTTCAGGACAGGGAGGGGCTCTGGGGCCAACGTCCTGACTTTC. This codes for CASSFRTGRGSGANVLTF.